This passage covers 8 T cell receptor beta chains from one sample sequenced in a study of control samples from healthy donors and cancer patients. The method was immunoSEQ multiplex PCR; TCRdb's version includes in-frame clones alone and lacks a portion of them. The table shows 95,000 to 150,000 clones, with more than 75% occurring only once. Sequencing was performed on blood. These receptors were obtained from a man aged 18-30 years in good health.

The CDR3 coding sequence is TGTGCCAGCAGCGCAGGACAGGGAGGACAGCCCCAGCATTTT. It encodes CASSAGQGGQPQHF. This sequence joins TRBV9 and TRBJ1-5; the match to TRBD1 covers 8 bases. J gave up 7 bases and V 3 bases, and 6 bases lay outside the gene matches. This CDR3 has 14 amino acids. Germline loops: CDR1 SGDLS, CDR2 YYNGEE.

This chain joins TRBV7-8 and TRBJ2-7; no clear D gene. The CDR3 sequence is 12 residues long. Between the trimmed V and J ends, which lost 0 bases and 6 bases, there was a span of 6 bases. Germline assignment: CDR1 SGHVS and CDR2 FQNEAQ. CDR3 nucleotides: TGTGCCAGCAGCTTAGCCTCCGGCGAGCAGTACTTC. Translation gives CASSLASGEQYF.

The rearrangement uses TRBV7-8 and TRBJ2-7; 8 bases align to TRBD1. The V segment lost 5 bases and the J segment 4 bases; nucleotides outside the gene matches: 7. The germline gives CDR1 SGHVS, CDR2 FQNEAQ. The CDR3 is 14 amino acids. The CDR3 DNA follows: TGTGCCAGCAGCGGCCGGGACAGGAGATACGAGCAGTACTTC. Translation gives CASSGRDRRYEQYF.

A word on this clone: An end of the junction does not agree with germline; a read error may underlie this. V is TRBV6-1 and J is TRBJ2-4, with D maybe TRBD2 (6 bases). Germline V gene data show CDR1 as MNHNS and CDR2 as SASEGT. The CDR3 extends over 14 amino acids. The CDR3 coding sequence is TGTGCCAGCAGTGAAGCTATTTTGGAGGGGCCCCCCTTCTTC. It specifies CASSEAILEGPPFF.

The J gene is TRBJ2-7, the V gene TRBV28; D assignment may be TRBD1 or TRBD2 (7 bases each). This CDR3 spans 16 amino acids. The V gene lost 6 bases and the J gene lost 3 bases, with 21 bases spanning the gap. Germline loops: CDR1 MDHEN, CDR2 SYDVKM. CDR3 in amino acids: CASRNLPGGLNYEQYF. The CDR3 nucleotides are TGTGCCAGCAGAAACCTCCCAGGGGGACTAAACTACGAGCAGTACTTC.

The rearrangement links TRBV6-4 to TRBJ1-5; maybe TRBD1 (5 bases). V shed 6 bases and J shed 0 bases, with 12 bases lying between them. The CDR3 spans 15 residues. From germline, CDR1 is MRHNA and CDR2 SNTAGT. CDR3 sequence: CASSAGTDSNQPQHF. In nucleotides, the CDR3 is TGTGCCAGCAGCGCCGGGACGGATAGCAATCAGCCCCAGCATTTT.

The V gene is TRBV9, the J gene TRBJ2-3, with 7 bases aligning to TRBD2. Germline-derived CDR1 and CDR2 are SGDLS and YYNGEE. Trimming cost V 3 bases and J 4 bases; bases outside gene matches: 5. The CDR3 runs to 14 residues. The CDR3 here is CASSATGGADTQYF. For the CDR3, the DNA is TGTGCCAGCAGCGCGACGGGAGGAGCAGATACGCAGTATTTT.

J is TRBJ2-3 and V is TRBV4-3, with D uncertain. CDR3 size: 14 residues. Germline values: CDR1 LGHNA, CDR2 YSLEER. Trimming cost V 0 bases and J 8 bases, with 12 bases left between them. As DNA, the CDR3 is TGCGCCAGCAGCCAAGACCGAGGCCGCTCTACGCAGTATTTT. Protein: CASSQDRGRSTQYF.